Below are 3 T cell receptor beta chains sequenced from a single sample in a study of neoadjuvant anti-PD-1 for oral cavity cancer. Measured with immunoSEQ multiplex PCR; TCRdb has only the in-frame clones, and not every one. This sample has about 14,000 clones, with roughly 73% found just once. The material sequenced was PBMCs, taken before nivolumab (anti-PD-1) treatment. These TCRs come from a person between 40 and 80 years old with oral cavity squamous cell carcinoma.

The CDR3: CASSELRGLAEAFF. CDR3 nucleotide sequence: TGTGCCAGCAGTGAACTGAGGGGGCTCGCTGAAGCTTTCTTT. This rearrangement joins TRBV6-1 to TRBJ1-1; TRBD1 agrees at 7 bases. CDR3 length equals 14 residues. Germline lookup yields CDR1 MNHNS and CDR2 SASEGT. Losses at the gene ends were 2 bases for V and 6 bases for J; bases not matched to a gene: 6.

Only a few counts were recorded for this clone. V gene TRBV7-9 combines with J gene TRBJ2-1; 9 bases are a match to TRBD2. The CDR3 covers 18 residues. V shed 2 bases, J shed 6 bases, and the junction held 14 bases outside the gene matches. Germline V lookup: CDR1 SEHNR, CDR2 FQNEAQ (reference sequence). CDR3 bases: TGTGCCAGCAGCTTACCACCTCGGCTAGCGGGACTTCGCAATGAGCAGTTCTTC. Its translation: CASSLPPRLAGLRNEQFF.

V is TRBV9 and J is TRBJ1-2; TRBD1 aligns across 8 bases. J gave up 6 bases and V 4 bases, and 5 bases lay outside the gene matches. The germline V gene encodes CDR1 SGDLS and CDR2 YYNGEE. There are 13 residues in the CDR3. The DNA for the CDR3 is TGTGCCAGCAGCAACGACAGGGGAGATGGCTACACCTTC. It yields the protein CASSNDRGDGYTF.